The 18 T cell receptor beta chains below come from one sample, sequenced in a study of neurological immune-mediated disorders. The time point is: technical triplicate 3. TCRdb used MiXCR to reprocess the 5' RACE reads, holding one entry per CDR3 protein. The table lists about 44,000 distinct CDR3 sequences, roughly 21% of them singletons. What was sequenced was PBMCs. These receptors all come from a man between 60 and 70 years old with HTLV-1-associated myelopathy (HAM/TSP).

This clonotype was counted ten times or more. This sequence joins TRBV5-1 and TRBJ2-1; D is possibly TRBD1 or TRBD2 (5 bases each). Germline assignment: CDR1 SGHRS and CDR2 YFSETQ. V was pared by 0 bases and J by 11 bases, with 12 bases between. This CDR3 is 13 amino acids long. DNA of the CDR3: TGCGCCAGCAGCTTGGAAACCCGGGACCAGCAGTTCTTC. Amino acids: CASSLETRDQQFF.

This clonotype was picked up many times. This chain's CDR3 is CSVGQGTSYGYTF. The CDR3, as DNA: TGCAGCGTTGGACAGGGAACCAGCTATGGCTACACCTTC. The chain is built from TRBV29-1 and TRBJ1-2; the match to TRBD1 covers 7 bases. There are 13 residues in the CDR3. V shed 4 bases and J 4 bases; nucleotides not matched to a gene: 6. Germline lookup yields CDR1 SQVTM and CDR2 ANQGSEA.

By sample share, this clonotype is medium-sized (0.01 to 0.1%). The gene calls are TRBV20-1 and TRBJ2-7, with 13 positions matching TRBD2. In germline, CDR1 is DFQATT, CDR2 SNEGSKA (reference sequence). With V trimmed by 4 bases and J by 6 bases, 6 bases remained unmatched. This CDR3 is built from 14 residues. The CDR3 coding sequence is TGCAGTGCTACAGATCGGACTAGCGGGAGCGAGCAGTACTTC. It encodes CSATDRTSGSEQYF.

This clonotype was detected ten times or more. The CDR3 is CASSLGQGDVSPEAFF. CDR3 nucleotide sequence: TGTGCCAGCAGTTTGGGACAGGGGGATGTAAGCCCTGAAGCTTTCTTT. The V call is TRBV12-3 or TRBV12-4, the J call TRBJ1-1, with 11 positions matching TRBD1. The CDR3 length is 16 residues. V dropped 3 bases and J dropped 6; count of bases not matched to a gene: 9.

This clonotype showed up many times. The rearrangement uses TRBV4-1 and TRBJ2-3; 9 nucleotides align to TRBD1. With V trimmed by 1 base and J by 4 bases, 0 bases remained unmatched. CDR3 length equals 14 residues. CDR1 and CDR2 from the germline V gene are MGHRA and YSYEKL. The CDR3 coding sequence is TGCGCCAGCAGCCAAGGGACAGGGGCAGATACGCAGTATTTT. Translated, it gives CASSQGTGADTQYF.

This clonotype was seen ten or more times. V usage is TRBV20-1 and J usage is TRBJ1-5; the match to TRBD1 covers 7 bases. Germline-derived CDR1 and CDR2 are DFQATT and SNEGSKA (reference sequence). The CDR3 length is 17 residues. Trimming took 2 bases from V and 5 from J; bases not matched to a gene: 15. The CDR3, as DNA: TGCAGTGCTAGAAGCCCGAGACAGGGAGTTGAAGATCAGCCCCAGCATTTT. Protein sequence: CSARSPRQGVEDQPQHF.

The table lists this clonotype with many counts. The rearrangement links TRBV5-1 to TRBJ2-5, with 10 nucleotides matching TRBD2. The germline CDR1 and CDR2 sequences are SGHRS and YFSETQ. The J segment lost 2 bases and the V segment lost 4 bases, leaving 8 bases of the junction unmatched. The CDR3 consists of 16 residues. CDR3 sequence: CASSPARTSGQETQYF. The DNA of the CDR3 is TGCGCCAGCAGCCCGGCGCGGACTAGCGGACAAGAGACCCAGTACTTC. Variable domain in full (rest from reference TRBV5-1 and TRBJ2-5): KAGVTQTPRYLIKTRGQQVTLSCSPISGHRSVSWYQQTPGQGLQFLFEYFSETQRNKGNFPGRFSGRQFSNSRSEMNVSTLELGDSALYLCASSPARTSGQETQYFGPGTRLLVL.

This clonotype was picked up many times. The gene calls are TRBV9 and TRBJ2-1, with D possibly matching TRBD1 (6 bases). Germline CDR1 SGDLS, CDR2 YYNGEE. The CDR3 has 15 residues. Deletions cut 0 bases from V and 1 base from J, with 8 bases between. The CDR3 nucleotides are TGTGCCAGCAGCGTAGGCAGGGGTTCCTACAATGAGCAGTTCTTC. Residues: CASSVGRGSYNEQFF.

This clonotype was observed many times. J is TRBJ2-7 and V is TRBV5-1; D is perhaps TRBD1 or TRBD2 (5 bases each). The length of the CDR3 is 15 residues. The V gene lost 4 bases and the J gene lost 4 bases, with 18 bases spanning the gap. Germline-derived CDR1 and CDR2 are SGHRS and YFSETQ. Here the CDR3 reads CASSLSTLGGYEQYF. CDR3 DNA sequence: TGCGCCAGCAGCCTATCTACCCTTGGGGGATACGAGCAGTACTTC. Complete variable domain (other parts from reference TRBV5-1 and TRBJ2-7): KAGVTQTPRYLIKTRGQQVTLSCSPISGHRSVSWYQQTPGQGLQFLFEYFSETQRNKGNFPGRFSGRQFSNSRSEMNVSTLELGDSALYLCASSLSTLGGYEQYFGPGTRLTVT.

There are many counts of this clonotype. The chain joins TRBV4-1 to TRBJ2-7; 7 nucleotides agree with TRBD1. The CDR3 sequence is 16 residues long. J lost 0 bases, V lost 4 bases, and 9 bases had no gene match. CDR1 MGHRA and CDR2 YSYEKL come from the germline V gene. CDR3 sequence: CASSPRQGLSSYEQYF. CDR3 sequence (DNA): TGCGCCAGCAGCCCGAGACAGGGCCTGAGCTCCTACGAGCAGTACTTC.

This clonotype was seen many times. The J gene is TRBJ1-1, the V gene TRBV20-1, with D unresolved. Trimming took 6 bases from V and 0 from J, leaving 5 bases between them. The CDR3 loop spans 11 amino acids. CDR1 is DFQATT, CDR2 SNEGSKA, per germline (reference sequence). Here the CDR3 reads CSASLNTEAFF. In DNA form, the CDR3 reads TGCAGTGCCAGTTTGAACACTGAAGCTTTCTTT.

There are many counts of this clonotype. The chain has TRBV6-6 and TRBJ1-2; D call uncertain. This CDR3 is 13 amino acids long. V was trimmed by 7 bases and J by 2 bases, leaving 11 bases between them. Germline-derived CDR1 and CDR2 are MNHNY and SVGAGI (reference sequence). Here the CDR3 DNA reads TGTGCCAGCACCACTGCGGGGAACTATGGCTACACCTTC. Its translation is CASTTAGNYGYTF.

This clonotype was detected many times. This rearrangement joins TRBV12-3 or TRBV12-4 to TRBJ1-5; D is undetermined. The CDR3 extends over 16 amino acids. V lost 1 base and J 2 bases, leaving 12 bases between the germline ends. In nucleotides, the CDR3 is TGTGCCAGCAGTTTAGTCCCTACGGTGGGCAATCAGCCCCAGCATTTT. The encoded protein is CASSLVPTVGNQPQHF.

This clonotype was counted ten times or more. The chain links TRBV6-1 to TRBJ1-2; no definite D call. CDR3 size: 16 residues. Germline CDR1 MNHNS, CDR2 SASEGT. Trimming stripped 0 bases from V and 2 bases from J, with 13 bases between. CDR3 DNA sequence: TGTGCCAGCAGTGAAGCGGGGAGGGAACCAAACTATGGCTACACCTTC. It yields the protein CASSEAGREPNYGYTF.

This clonotype was detected ten times or more. The chain has TRBV20-1 and TRBJ2-1; TRBD2 matches 7 bases. Germline values: CDR1 DFQATT, CDR2 SNEGSKA (reference sequence). The CDR3 loop spans 14 amino acids. V gave up 1 base and J gave up 3 bases; unmatched junction bases: 3. The CDR3 region has the DNA TGCAGTGCTAGAGGGCTAGCGGACTACAATGAGCAGTTCTTC. It encodes CSARGLADYNEQFF.

This clonotype showed up many times. This chain links TRBV20-1 with TRBJ2-1, with 11 positions matching TRBD2. Germline V gene lookup returns CDR1 DFQATT and CDR2 SNEGSKA (reference sequence). Trimming at V came to 6 bases and at J to 4 bases, leaving 23 bases not matched to a gene. This CDR3 region has 20 residues. The DNA for the CDR3 is TGCAGTGCCCAGCCGCCAGGGACTAGCGGTGAGGGGGGGCTTTACAATGAGCAGTTCTTC. Residues: CSAQPPGTSGEGGLYNEQFF.

This clonotype came up many times. The chain couples TRBV4-2 to TRBJ2-1; possible D gene TRBD2, 6 bases. Germline V gives CDR1 LGHNA, CDR2 YNFKEQ. Trimming removed 0 bases at V and 6 bases at J, with 18 bases between. The CDR3 totals 17 residues. The CDR3 nucleotides read TGTGCCAGCAGCCAAGATCGGGGGTCTAGCGTCCCCAATGAGCAGTTCTTC. This translates into CASSQDRGSSVPNEQFF.

This clonotype was seen many times. The rearrangement links TRBV11-3 to TRBJ2-1, with a possible D match to TRBD2 (5 bases). Trimming shortened V by 5 bases and J by 4 bases, and 21 bases separated the two germline ends. CDR3 length: 17 amino acids. Germline V gene data show CDR1 as SGHNT and CDR2 as YENEEA. The CDR3 loop is CASSARDNPWAYNEQFF. The CDR3 DNA reads TGTGCCAGCAGCGCCCGGGATAACCCCTGGGCATACAATGAGCAGTTCTTC.